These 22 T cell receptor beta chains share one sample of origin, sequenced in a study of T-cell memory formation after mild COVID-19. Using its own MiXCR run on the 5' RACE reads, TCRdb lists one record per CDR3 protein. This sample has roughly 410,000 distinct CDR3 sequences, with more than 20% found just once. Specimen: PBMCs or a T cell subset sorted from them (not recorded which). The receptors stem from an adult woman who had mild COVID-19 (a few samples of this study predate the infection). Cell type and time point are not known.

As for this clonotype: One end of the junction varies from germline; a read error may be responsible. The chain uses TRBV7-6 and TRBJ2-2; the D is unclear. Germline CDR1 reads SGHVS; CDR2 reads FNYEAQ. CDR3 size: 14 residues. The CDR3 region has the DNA TGTGCCAGCAGCTTGGGTTCGAACACCGTGGAGCTGTTTTTT. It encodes CASSLGSNTVELFF.

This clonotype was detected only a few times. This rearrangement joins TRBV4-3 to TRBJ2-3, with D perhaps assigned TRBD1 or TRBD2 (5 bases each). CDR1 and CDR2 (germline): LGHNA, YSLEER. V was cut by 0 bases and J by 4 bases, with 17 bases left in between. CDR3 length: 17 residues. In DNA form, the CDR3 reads TGCGCCAGCAGCCAAGATTTGCTCGGGCTGGGGGCAGATACGCAGTATTTT. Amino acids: CASSQDLLGLGADTQYF.

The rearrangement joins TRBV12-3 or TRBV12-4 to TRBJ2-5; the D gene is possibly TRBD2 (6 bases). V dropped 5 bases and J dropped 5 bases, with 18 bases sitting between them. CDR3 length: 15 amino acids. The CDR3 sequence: CASSGSSGGVETQYF. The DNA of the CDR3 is TGTGCCAGCAGTGGAAGTTCCGGCGGGGTGGAGACCCAGTACTTC.

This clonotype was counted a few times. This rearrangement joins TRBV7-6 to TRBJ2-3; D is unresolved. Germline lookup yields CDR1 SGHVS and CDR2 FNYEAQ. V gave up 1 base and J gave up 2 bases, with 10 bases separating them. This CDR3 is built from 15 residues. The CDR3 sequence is CASSLVGHPTDTQYF. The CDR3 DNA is TGTGCCAGCAGCTTAGTAGGCCACCCCACAGATACGCAGTATTTT.

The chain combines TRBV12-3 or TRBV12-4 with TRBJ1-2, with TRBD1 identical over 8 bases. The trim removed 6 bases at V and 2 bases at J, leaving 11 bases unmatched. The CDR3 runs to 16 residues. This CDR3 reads CASSDAGDRQNYGYTF. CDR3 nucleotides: TGTGCCAGCAGCGACGCTGGGGACAGGCAGAACTATGGCTACACCTTC.

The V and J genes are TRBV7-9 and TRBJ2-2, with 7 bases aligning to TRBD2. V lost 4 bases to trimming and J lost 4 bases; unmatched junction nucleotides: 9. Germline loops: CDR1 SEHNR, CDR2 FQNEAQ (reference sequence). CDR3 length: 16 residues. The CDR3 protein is CASSSSGTTLTGELFF. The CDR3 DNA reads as TGTGCCAGCAGCTCCTCCGGGACTACTCTCACCGGGGAGCTGTTTTTT.

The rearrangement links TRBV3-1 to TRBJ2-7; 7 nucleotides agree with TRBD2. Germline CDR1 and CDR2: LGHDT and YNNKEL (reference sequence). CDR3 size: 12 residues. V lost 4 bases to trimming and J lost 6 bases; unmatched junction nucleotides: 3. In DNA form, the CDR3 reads TGTGCCAGCAGCCGAACTAGCGCCGAGCAGTACTTC. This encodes CASSRTSAEQYF.

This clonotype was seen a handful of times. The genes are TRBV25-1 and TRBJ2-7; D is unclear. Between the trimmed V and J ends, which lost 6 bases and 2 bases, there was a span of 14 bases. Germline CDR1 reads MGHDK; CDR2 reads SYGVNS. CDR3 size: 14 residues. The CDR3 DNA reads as TGTGCCAGCAGCGCCCCAGCTCTCCCCTACGAGCAGTACTTC. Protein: CASSAPALPYEQYF.

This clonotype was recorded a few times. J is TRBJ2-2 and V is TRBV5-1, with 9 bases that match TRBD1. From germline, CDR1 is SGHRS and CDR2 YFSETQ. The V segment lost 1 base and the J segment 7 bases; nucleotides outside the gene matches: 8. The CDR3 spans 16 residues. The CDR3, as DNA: TGCGCCAGCAGCTTGTCTCCGGGACAGGGCATCGGGGAGCTGTTTTTT. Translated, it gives CASSLSPGQGIGELFF.

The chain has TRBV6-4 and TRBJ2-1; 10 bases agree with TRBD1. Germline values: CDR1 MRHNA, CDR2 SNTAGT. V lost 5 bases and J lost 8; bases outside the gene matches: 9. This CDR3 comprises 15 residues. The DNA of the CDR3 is TGTGCCAGCAGTCCGGGGACAGGGGATTGGGATGAGCAGTTCTTC. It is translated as CASSPGTGDWDEQFF.

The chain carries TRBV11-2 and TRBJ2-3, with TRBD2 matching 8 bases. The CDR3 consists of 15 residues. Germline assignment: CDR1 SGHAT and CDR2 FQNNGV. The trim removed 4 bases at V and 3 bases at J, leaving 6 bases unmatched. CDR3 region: CASSSQRELTDTQYF. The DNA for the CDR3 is TGTGCCAGCAGCTCCCAGCGGGAGCTTACAGATACGCAGTATTTT.

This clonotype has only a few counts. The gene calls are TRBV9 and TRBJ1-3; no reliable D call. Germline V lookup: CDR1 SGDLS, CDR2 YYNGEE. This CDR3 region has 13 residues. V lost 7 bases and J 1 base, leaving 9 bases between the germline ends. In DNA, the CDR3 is TGTGCCAGCGGACGGGATTCTGGAAACACCATATATTTT. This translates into CASGRDSGNTIYF.

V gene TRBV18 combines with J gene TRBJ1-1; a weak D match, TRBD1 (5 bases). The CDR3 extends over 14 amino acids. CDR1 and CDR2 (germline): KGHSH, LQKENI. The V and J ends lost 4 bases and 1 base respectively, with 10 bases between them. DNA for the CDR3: TGTGCCAGCTCACGGGGGGTGCAGAACACTGAAGCTTTCTTT. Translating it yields CASSRGVQNTEAFF.

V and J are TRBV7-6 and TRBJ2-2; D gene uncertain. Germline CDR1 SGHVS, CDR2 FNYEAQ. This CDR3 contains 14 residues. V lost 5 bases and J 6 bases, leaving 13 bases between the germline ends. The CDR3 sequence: CASSPEIMAGELFF. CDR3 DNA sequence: TGTGCCAGCAGCCCCGAAATTATGGCCGGGGAGCTGTTTTTT.

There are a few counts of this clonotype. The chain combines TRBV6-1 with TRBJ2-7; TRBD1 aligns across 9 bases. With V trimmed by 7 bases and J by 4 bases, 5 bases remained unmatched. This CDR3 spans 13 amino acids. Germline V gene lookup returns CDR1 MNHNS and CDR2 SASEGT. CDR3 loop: CASTRDRVYEQYF. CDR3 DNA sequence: TGTGCCAGCACCCGGGACAGGGTATACGAGCAGTACTTC.

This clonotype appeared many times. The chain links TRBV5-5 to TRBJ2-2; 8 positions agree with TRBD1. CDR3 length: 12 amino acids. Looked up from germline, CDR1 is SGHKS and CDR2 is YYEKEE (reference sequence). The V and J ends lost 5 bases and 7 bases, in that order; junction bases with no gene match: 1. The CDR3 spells CASRTGGGELFF. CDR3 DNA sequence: TGTGCCAGCAGAACAGGGGGCGGGGAGCTGTTTTTT. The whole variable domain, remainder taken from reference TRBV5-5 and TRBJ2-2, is DAGVTQSPTHLIKTRGQQVTLRCSPISGHKSVSWYQQVLGQGPQFIFQYYEKEERGRGNFPDRFSARQFPNYSSELNVNALLLGDSALYLCASRTGGGELFFGEGSRLTVL.

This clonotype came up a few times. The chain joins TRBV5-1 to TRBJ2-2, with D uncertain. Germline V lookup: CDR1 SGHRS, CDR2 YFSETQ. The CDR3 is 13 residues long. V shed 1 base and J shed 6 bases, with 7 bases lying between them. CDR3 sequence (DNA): TGCGCCAGCAGCTTGATAGGGTCCGGGGAGCTGTTTTTT. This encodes CASSLIGSGELFF.

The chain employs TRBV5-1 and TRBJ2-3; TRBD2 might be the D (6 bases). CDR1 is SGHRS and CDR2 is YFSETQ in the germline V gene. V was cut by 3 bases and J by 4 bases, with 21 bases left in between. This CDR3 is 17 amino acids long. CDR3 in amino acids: CASSSRDSLVGPDTQYF. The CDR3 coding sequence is TGCGCCAGCAGCTCACGGGACTCACTAGTTGGGCCAGATACGCAGTATTTT.

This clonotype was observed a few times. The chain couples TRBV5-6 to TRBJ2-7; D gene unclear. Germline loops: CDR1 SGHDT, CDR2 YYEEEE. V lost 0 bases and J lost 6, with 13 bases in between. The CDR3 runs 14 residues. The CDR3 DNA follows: TGTGCCAGCAGCTTGGGGGCCAGGCTGGGCGAGCAGTACTTC. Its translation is CASSLGARLGEQYF.

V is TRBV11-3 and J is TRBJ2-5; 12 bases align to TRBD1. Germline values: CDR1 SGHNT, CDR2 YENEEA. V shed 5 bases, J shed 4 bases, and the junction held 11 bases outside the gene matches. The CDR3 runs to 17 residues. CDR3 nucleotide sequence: TGTGCCAGCAGCCCCGCCCGGGACAGGGGGCGGTCAGAGACCCAGTACTTC. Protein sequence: CASSPARDRGRSETQYF. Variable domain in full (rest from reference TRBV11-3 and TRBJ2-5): EAGVVQSPRYKIIEKKQPVAFWCNPISGHNTLYWYLQNLGQGPELLIRYENEEAVDDSQLPKDRFSAERLKGVDSTLKIQPAELGDSAVYLCASSPARDRGRSETQYFGPGTRLLVL.

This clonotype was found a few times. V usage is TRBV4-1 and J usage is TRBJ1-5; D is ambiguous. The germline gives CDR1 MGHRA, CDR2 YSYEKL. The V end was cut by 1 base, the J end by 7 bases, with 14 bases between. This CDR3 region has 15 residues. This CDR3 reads CASSQGQASGQPQHF. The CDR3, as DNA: TGCGCCAGCAGCCAAGGCCAGGCCTCGGGGCAGCCCCAGCATTTT.

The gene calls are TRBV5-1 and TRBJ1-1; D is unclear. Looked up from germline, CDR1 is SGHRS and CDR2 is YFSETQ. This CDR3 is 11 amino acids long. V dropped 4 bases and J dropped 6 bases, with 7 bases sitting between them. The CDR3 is CASSKGAEAFF. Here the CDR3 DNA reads TGCGCCAGCAGCAAGGGCGCTGAAGCTTTCTTT.